The clone carrying this T cell receptor (beta chain) appeared a few times. The CDR3 totals 13 residues. The germline gives CDR1 SGHTA, CDR2 FQGNSA. V shed 5 bases and J shed 3 bases, with 10 bases lying between them. This specimen comes from a study of blood T cell repertoires in COVID-19. Looking at the study overall: There were acute and convalescent COVID-19 samples, and they came from the United States, Italy and Spain. PBMCs, B-cell-depleted T cells, or T cells provided the cDNA or gDNA that made up the material.

How the authors handled the data: Estimates of nucleated cell counts were drawn from the amplification of reference gene primers. Only in-frame clones appear in the TCRdb table, and some are missing; sequencing was by immunoSEQ multiplex PCR. V, J and clone size are taken as reported in that table, and D and trimming were inferred from the DNA itself. This table holds 130,000 or so clones, over 75% found once. V is TRBV7-2 and J is TRBJ1-2; D gene unclear. The specimen sequenced was peripheral blood. This TCR derives from a man aged 60 to 69 with active or convalescent COVID-19. The DNA of the CDR3 is TGTGCCAGCAGCGGCGGCGACGACTATGGCTACACCTTC. Its translation is CASSGGDDYGYTF. The whole variable domain, filled in from reference TRBV7-2 and TRBJ1-2, reads GAGVSQSPSNKVTEKGKDVELRCDPISGHTALYWYRQSLGQGLEFLIYFQGNSAPDKSGLPSDRFSAERTGGSVSTLTIQRTQQEDSAVYLCASSGGDDYGYTFGSGTRLTVV.